This T cell receptor (beta chain) was obtained from a study of T cell responses to AZD1222 COVID-19 vaccine. Study conclusions and caveats: CD4 TCRs covered the whole spike, strongest at regions 160-218 and 743-854.

As concerns this clone: Its specificity is not known.

In germline, CDR1 is SGHTA, CDR2 FQGNSA. CDR3 size: 15 residues. Trimming shortened V by 5 bases and J by 2 bases, and 15 bases separated the two germline ends. Clones were read by immunoSEQ multiplex PCR, and TCRdb kept only the in-frame ones, dropping some. The sample consists of over 85,000 clones, more than 80% of them appearing once. J is TRBJ2-5 and V is TRBV7-2; D unresolved. Here the sequenced sample was peripheral blood, taken on day 0 of AZD1222 vaccination. The source of this sequence is an adult in good health. The CDR3 spells CASSQEYISQETQYF. The CDR3 nucleotides are TGTGCCAGCAGCCAAGAATACATTTCACAAGAGACCCAGTACTTC. Looking up the rest from reference TRBV7-2 and TRBJ2-5 gives the full variable domain: GAGVSQSPSNKVTEKGKDVELRCDPISGHTALYWYRQSLGQGLEFLIYFQGNSAPDKSGLPSDRFSAERTGGSVSTLTIQRTQQEDSAVYLCASSQEYISQETQYFGPGTRLLVL.